The 5 T cell receptor beta chains below all came from one sample that was sequenced in a study of T cell repertoires in cytomegalovirus infection (dated by TCRdb to 2018 to 2020). Instrument used: Illumina HiSeq 1500. The public sequencing data were trimmed at Q25 with fastp and processed into clonotypes with MiXCR by TCRdb, which kept only in-frame beta chains. Each entry is one CDR3 protein sequence, shown with its most common DNA and genes. Here the sample has 480,000 or so distinct CDR3 sequences; approximately 11% occur a single time. The biggest ten clones account for 9.5% to 13% of the sample. Sequencing used PBMCs. The receptors here all came from a human donor in good health (CMV status not recorded). Some clones in this sample may be carry-over from other donors' samples.

This clonotype occurred many times. The gene calls are TRBV12-5 and TRBJ2-1; D is undetermined. CDR3 size: 14 residues. Trimming stripped 7 bases from V and 0 bases from J, with 10 bases between. CDR1 LGHNT and CDR2 FRNRAP come from the germline V gene. The CDR3 DNA reads as TGTGCTAGTGCCCAACTAAGCTCCTACAATGAGCAGTTCTTC. It specifies CASAQLSSYNEQFF.

This clonotype was seen only a few times. The CDR3 sequence: CASGRGEAQETQYF. The CDR3 DNA is TGCGCCAGCGGCCGGGGGGAAGCGCAAGAGACCCAGTACTTC. The chain recombines TRBV5-1 with TRBJ2-5; 7 nucleotides match TRBD2. Germline assignment: CDR1 SGHRS and CDR2 YFSETQ. There are 14 residues in the CDR3. V lost 7 bases to trimming and J lost 2 bases; unmatched junction nucleotides: 8.

Regarding this clonotype: One base away lies a much larger clone, so this may be a sequencing read error. No conserved phenylalanine or tryptophan ends this CDR3, so it is likely a read error. The chain employs TRBV10-3 and TRBJ2-7, with 11 bases that match TRBD1. This CDR3 region has 16 residues. The trim removed 4 bases at V and 1 base at J, leaving 6 bases unmatched. Germline CDR1 is ENHRY and CDR2 is SYGVKD. The CDR3 nucleotides read TGTGCCATCAGTGGGTCGGGACAGGGGGGTTCCTACGAGCAGTACTCC. Its protein product is CAISGSGQGGSYEQYS.

Ten or more counts support this clonotype. The rearrangement links TRBV7-9 to TRBJ1-2; 8 bases are a match to TRBD1. The J segment lost 4 bases and the V segment lost 5 bases, leaving 15 bases of the junction unmatched. The CDR3 runs to 17 residues. Germline CDR1 is SEHNR and CDR2 is FQNEAQ (reference sequence). CDR3 region: CASSPTGRQGKFYGYTF. In DNA form, the CDR3 reads TGTGCCAGCAGCCCGACGGGAAGACAGGGGAAATTCTATGGCTACACCTTC.

This clonotype came up many times. The chain is built from TRBV11-2 and TRBJ2-7, with 9 bases that match TRBD2. The germline CDR1 and CDR2 sequences are SGHAT and FQNNGV. This CDR3 contains 13 residues. The V segment lost 4 bases and the J segment 6 bases; nucleotides outside the gene matches: 4. CDR3 sequence reads: CASSSTAGGEQYF. The CDR3 bases are TGTGCCAGCAGCTCCACAGCGGGGGGCGAGCAGTACTTC.